Listed below are T cell receptor beta chains from one sample, sequenced in a study of T cells after yellow fever vaccination. TCRdb ran MiXCR on the 5' RACE reads and lists one entry per CDR3 protein. Here the sample spans 500,000 to 650,000 distinct CDR3 sequences, roughly 13% being singletons. The material sequenced was PBMCs, taken on the day of the yellow fever booster vaccination. These receptors all stem from a man aged 25 to 40 who received the YFV17D yellow fever vaccine. Each CDR3 is given with its conserved first and last residue. A D gene is named only where the DNA matches it firmly. Size is omitted from some rows. Given values are once, few, many or a class for expanded clones.

j_gene,abundance,v_gene,d_gene,CDR3nt,CDR3aa
TRBJ2-5,few,TRBV7-2,TRBD1,TGTGCCAGCAGTATGACAGGGTCGTCGTTGGAGACCCAGTACTTC,CASSMTGSSLETQYF
TRBJ2-3,few,TRBV21-1,.,TGTGCCAGCAGCAAAGAAGGGGGGGAGCGGGATAAGACAGATACGCAGTATTTT,CASSKEGGERDKTDTQYF
TRBJ2-1,.,TRBV28,.,TGTGCCAGCGTTCCAGGCGTAACCTACAATGAGCAGTTCTTC,CASVPGVTYNEQFF
TRBJ2-5,few,TRBV7-2,TRBD2,TGTGCCAGCAGCTTCACCGGGACTACGGTAGGCCAAGAGACCCAGTACTTC,CASSFTGTTVGQETQYF
TRBJ1-2,.,TRBV30,.,TGTGCCTGGAGCGGTCGACTTGCTACGGTTGGCTACACCTTC,CAWSGRLATVGYTF
TRBJ2-1,.,TRBV10-1,TRBD1,TGCGCCAGCAGTGACGGAGCAGGGGGCCAACTGTACAATGAGCAGTTCTTC,CASSDGAGGQLYNEQFF
TRBJ2-3,.,TRBV6-2/TRBV6-3,TRBD2,TGTGCCAGCCATAGCGGGAAGGGTTTCACAGATACGCAGTATTTT,CASHSGKGFTDTQYF
TRBJ2-2,many,TRBV29-1,.,TGCAGCGTTGTTAGGGAGGCGAACACCGGGGAGCTGTTTTTT,CSVVREANTGELFF
TRBJ2-5,many,TRBV7-8,.,TGTGCCAGCAGCTCAGGGGGGGTCCAAGAGACCCAGTACTTC,CASSSGGVQETQYF
TRBJ2-3,few,TRBV4-3,.,TGCGCCAGCAGCCCAAGCGGTGGGGGCGCGGGAGATACGCAGTATTTT,CASSPSGGGAGDTQYF
TRBJ2-1,.,TRBV7-2,TRBD2,TGTGCCAGCAGCTTACGGCGGGAGGGCCATGAGCAGTTCTTC,CASSLRREGHEQFF
TRBJ2-1,few,TRBV23-1,.,TGCGCCAGCAGTCAATTTTCGGGATTAGGGTACAATGAGCAGTTCTTC,CASSQFSGLGYNEQFF
TRBJ2-7,.,TRBV20-1,.,TGCAGTGCTAGAGATCCTTCAACGGGAGCGTCCTACGAGCAGTACTTC,CSARDPSTGASYEQYF
TRBJ2-5,.,TRBV20-1,TRBD2,TGCAGTGCTACATTGGCTAGCGGGATAGAGACCCAGTACTTC,CSATLASGIETQYF